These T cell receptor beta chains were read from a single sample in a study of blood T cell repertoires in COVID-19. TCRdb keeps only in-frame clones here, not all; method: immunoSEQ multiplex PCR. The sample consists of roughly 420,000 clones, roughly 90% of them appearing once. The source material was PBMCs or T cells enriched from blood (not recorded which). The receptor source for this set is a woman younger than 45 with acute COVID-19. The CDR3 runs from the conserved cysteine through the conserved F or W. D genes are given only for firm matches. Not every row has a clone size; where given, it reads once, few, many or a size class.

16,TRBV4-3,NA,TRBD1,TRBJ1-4,CASSQEEGTGGEKLFF,TGCGCCAGCAGCCAAGAAGAAGGGACAGGGGGTGAAAAACTGTTTTTT
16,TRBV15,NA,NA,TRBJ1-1,CATSRGGFAGNTEAFF,TGTGCCACCAGCAGAGGAGGATTTGCTGGAAACACTGAAGCTTTCTTT
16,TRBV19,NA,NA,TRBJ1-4,CASSRETAPTNEKLFF,TGTGCCAGTAGTCGGGAGACAGCCCCAACTAATGAAAAACTGTTTTTT
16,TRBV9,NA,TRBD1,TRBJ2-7,CASSPMMGQGIYEQYF,TGTGCCAGCAGCCCAATGATGGGACAGGGGATCTACGAGCAGTACTTC
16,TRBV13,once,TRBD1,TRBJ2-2,CASRLRPGGASGELFF,TGTGCCAGCAGGTTAAGGCCAGGGGGCGCGAGCGGGGAGCTGTTTTTT
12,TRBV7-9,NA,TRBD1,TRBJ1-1,CASSLSTGEAFF,TGTGCCAGCAGCCTCTCGACAGGGGAGGCTTTCTTT
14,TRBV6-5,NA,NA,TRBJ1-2,CASRTQGWAYGYTF,TGTGCCAGCAGGACCCAGGGATGGGCCTATGGCTACACCTTC
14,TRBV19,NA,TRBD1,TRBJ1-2,CASSRDRANYGYTF,TGTGCCAGTAGTAGGGACAGAGCTAACTATGGCTACACCTTC
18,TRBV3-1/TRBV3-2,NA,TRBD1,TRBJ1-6,CASSQEPGGLSYNSPLHF,TGTGCCAGCAGCCAAGAACCAGGGGGGCTATCCTATAATTCACCCCTCCACTTT
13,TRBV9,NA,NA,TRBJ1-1,CASSATGDTEAFF,TGTGCCAGCAGCGCGACAGGTGACACTGAAGCTTTCTTT
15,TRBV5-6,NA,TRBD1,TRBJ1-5,CASSLGRGPGQPQHF,TGTGCCAGCAGCTTGGGGAGGGGGCCTGGTCAGCCCCAGCATTTT
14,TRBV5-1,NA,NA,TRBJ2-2,CASSFLANTGELFF,TGCGCCAGCAGTTTCCTAGCGAACACCGGGGAGCTGTTTTTT
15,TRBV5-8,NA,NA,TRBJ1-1,CASSLVLAPNTEAFF,TGTGCCAGCAGCTTGGTTCTGGCCCCGAACACTGAAGCTTTCTTT
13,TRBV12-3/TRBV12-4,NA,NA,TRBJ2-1,CASSTTGSHEQFF,TGTGCCAGCAGTACCACAGGGTCCCATGAGCAGTTCTTC
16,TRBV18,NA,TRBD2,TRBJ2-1,CASSPLPSGGYNEQFF,TGTGCCAGCTCACCACTGCCTAGCGGGGGGTACAATGAGCAGTTCTTC
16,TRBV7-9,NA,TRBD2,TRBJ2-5,CASSFVSGTRGETQYF,TGTGCCAGCAGCTTCGTTAGCGGGACTCGGGGAGAGACCCAGTACTTC
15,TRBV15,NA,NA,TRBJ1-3,CATSRDTYSGNTIYF,TGTGCCACCAGCAGGGACACTTACTCTGGAAACACCATATATTTT
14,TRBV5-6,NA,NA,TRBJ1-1,CASSLRTARPDAFF,TGTGCCAGCAGCTTGCGGACAGCCCGGCCTGACGCTTTCTTT
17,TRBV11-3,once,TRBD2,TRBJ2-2,CASSLEGPGGPGGELFF,TGTGCCAGCAGCTTAGAAGGCCCGGGGGGGCCTGGCGGGGAGCTGTTTTTT
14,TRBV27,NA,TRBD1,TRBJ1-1,CASRKDPDRGHAFF,TGTGCCAGCAGAAAAGATCCCGACAGGGGGCATGCTTTCTTT
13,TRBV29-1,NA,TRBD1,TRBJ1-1,CSVLTGGNTEAFF,TGCAGCGTCCTTACAGGGGGGAACACTGAAGCTTTCTTT
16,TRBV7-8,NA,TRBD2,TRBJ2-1,CASSLGTSGGRNEQFF,TGTGCCAGCAGCTTAGGGACTAGCGGGGGTCGGAATGAGCAGTTCTTC
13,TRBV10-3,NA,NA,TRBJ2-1,CAISELEGDEQFF,TGTGCCATCAGTGAGTTGGAGGGTGATGAGCAGTTCTTC
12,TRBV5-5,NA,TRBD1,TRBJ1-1,CASSLQGDRAFF,TGTGCCAGCAGCTTACAGGGGGATAGAGCTTTCTTT
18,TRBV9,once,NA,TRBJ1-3,CASSVTARQDHPGNTIYF,TGTGCCAGCAGCGTGACTGCCAGACAGGACCACCCTGGAAACACCATATATTTT
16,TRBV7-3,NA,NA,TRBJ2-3,CASSLGTASLGDTQYF,TGTGCCAGCAGCTTAGGAACGGCTAGCTTGGGAGATACGCAGTATTTT
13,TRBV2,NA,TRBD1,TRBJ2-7,CASSVGTDLEQYF,TGTGCCAGCAGTGTCGGGACAGACCTTGAGCAGTACTTC
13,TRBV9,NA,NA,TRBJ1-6,CASSVAGYSPLHF,TGTGCCAGCAGCGTCGCCGGGTATTCACCCCTCCACTTT
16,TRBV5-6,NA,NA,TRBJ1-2,CASSSNRQELNYGYTF,TGTGCCAGCAGCTCAAACCGACAGGAGCTAAACTATGGCTACACCTTC
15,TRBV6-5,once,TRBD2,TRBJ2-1,CASRLAASSYNEQFF,TGTGCCAGCAGGCTAGCGGCTAGCTCCTACAATGAGCAGTTCTTC
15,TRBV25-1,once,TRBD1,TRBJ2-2,CASTGQAANTGELFF,TGTGCCAGCACCGGACAGGCCGCGAACACCGGGGAGCTGTTTTTT
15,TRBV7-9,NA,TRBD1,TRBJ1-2,CASSRGQGPLYGYTF,TGTGCCAGCAGCCGCGGACAGGGCCCACTCTATGGCTACACCTTC